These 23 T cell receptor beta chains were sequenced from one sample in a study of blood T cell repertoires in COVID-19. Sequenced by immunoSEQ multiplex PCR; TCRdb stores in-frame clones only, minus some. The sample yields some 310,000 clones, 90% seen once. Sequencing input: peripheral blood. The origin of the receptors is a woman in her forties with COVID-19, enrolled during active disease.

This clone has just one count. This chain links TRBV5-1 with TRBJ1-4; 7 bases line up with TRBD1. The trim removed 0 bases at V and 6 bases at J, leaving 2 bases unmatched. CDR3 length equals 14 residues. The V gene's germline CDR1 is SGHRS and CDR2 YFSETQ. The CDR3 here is CASSLEGAYEKLFF. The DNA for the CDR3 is TGCGCCAGCAGCTTGGAGGGGGCTTATGAAAAACTGTTTTTT.

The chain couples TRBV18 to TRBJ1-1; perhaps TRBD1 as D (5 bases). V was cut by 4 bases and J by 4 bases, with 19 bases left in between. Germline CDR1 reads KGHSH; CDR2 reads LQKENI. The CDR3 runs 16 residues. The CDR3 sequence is CASSQKSGALGTEAFF. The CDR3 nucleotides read TGTGCCAGCTCACAAAAAAGTGGGGCGCTGGGCACTGAAGCTTTCTTT. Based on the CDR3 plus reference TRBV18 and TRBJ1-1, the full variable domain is NAGVMQNPRHLVRRRGQEARLRCSPMKGHSHVYWYRQLPEEGLKFMVYLQKENIIDESGMPKERFSAEFPKEGPSILRIQQVVRGDSAAYFCASSQKSGALGTEAFFGQGTRLTVV.

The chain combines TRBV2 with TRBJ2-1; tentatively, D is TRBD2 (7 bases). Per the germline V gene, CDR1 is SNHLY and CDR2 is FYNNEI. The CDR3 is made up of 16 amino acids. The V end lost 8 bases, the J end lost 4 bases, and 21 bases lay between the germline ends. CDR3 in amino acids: CASSPWGGGAYNEQFF. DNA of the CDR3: TGTGCCAGCTCCCCTTGGGGAGGGGGTGCTTACAATGAGCAGTTCTTC.

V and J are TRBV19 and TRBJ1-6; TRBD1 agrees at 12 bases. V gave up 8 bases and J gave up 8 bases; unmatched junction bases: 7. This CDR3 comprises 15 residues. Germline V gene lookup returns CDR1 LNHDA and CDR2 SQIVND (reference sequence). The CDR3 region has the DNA TGTGCCAGTGCATACCGGGACAGGGGGCATTCACCCCTCCACTTT. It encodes CASAYRDRGHSPLHF.

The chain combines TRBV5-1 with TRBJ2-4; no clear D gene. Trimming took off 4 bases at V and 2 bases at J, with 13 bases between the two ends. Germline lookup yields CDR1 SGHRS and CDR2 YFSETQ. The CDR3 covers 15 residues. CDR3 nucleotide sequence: TGCGCCAGCAGCGGGCTGGGCCCCTCCAAAAACATTCAGTACTTC. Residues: CASSGLGPSKNIQYF.

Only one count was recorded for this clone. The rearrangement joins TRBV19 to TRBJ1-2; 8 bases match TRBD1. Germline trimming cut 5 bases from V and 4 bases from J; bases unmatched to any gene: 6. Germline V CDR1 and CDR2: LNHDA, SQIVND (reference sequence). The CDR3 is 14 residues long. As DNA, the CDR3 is TGTGCCAGTAGTCCGACAGGGGTGAGCTATGGCTACACCTTC. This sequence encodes CASSPTGVSYGYTF.

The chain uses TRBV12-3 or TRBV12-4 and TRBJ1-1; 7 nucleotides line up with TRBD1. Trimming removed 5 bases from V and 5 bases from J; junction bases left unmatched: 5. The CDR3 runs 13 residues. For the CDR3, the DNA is TGTGCCAGCAGTACTCAACAGGGGACTGAAGCTTTCTTT. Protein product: CASSTQQGTEAFF.

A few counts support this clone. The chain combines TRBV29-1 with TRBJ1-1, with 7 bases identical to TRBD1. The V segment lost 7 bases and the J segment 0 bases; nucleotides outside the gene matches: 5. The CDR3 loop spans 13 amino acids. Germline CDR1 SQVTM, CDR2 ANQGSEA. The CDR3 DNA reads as TGCAGCGCTAGGGACAGCTTGAACACTGAAGCTTTCTTT. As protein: CSARDSLNTEAFF.

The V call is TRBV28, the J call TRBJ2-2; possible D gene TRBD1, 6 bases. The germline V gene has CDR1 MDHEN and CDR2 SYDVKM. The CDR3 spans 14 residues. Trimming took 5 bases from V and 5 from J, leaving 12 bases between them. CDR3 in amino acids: CASSPPDRTGELFF. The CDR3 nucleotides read TGTGCCAGCAGTCCCCCAGACAGGACCGGGGAGCTGTTTTTT.

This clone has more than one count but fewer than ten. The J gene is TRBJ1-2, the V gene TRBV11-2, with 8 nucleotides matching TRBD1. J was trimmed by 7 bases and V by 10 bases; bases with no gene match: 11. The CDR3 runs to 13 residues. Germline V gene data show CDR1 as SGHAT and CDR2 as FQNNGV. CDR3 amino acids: CATPEQGGTGYTF. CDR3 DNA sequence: TGTGCCACCCCGGAACAGGGGGGGACTGGCTACACCTTC.

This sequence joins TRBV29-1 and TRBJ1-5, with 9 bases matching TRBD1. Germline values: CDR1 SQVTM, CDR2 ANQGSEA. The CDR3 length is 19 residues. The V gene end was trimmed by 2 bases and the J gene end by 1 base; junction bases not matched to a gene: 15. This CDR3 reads CSVESPVGTGLGSNQPQHF. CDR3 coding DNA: TGCAGCGTTGAATCGCCGGTCGGGACAGGGTTAGGGAGCAATCAGCCCCAGCATTTT.

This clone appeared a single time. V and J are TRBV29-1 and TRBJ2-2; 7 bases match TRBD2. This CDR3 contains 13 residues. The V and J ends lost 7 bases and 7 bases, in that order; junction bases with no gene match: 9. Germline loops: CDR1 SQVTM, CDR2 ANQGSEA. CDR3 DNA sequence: TGCAGCGCAATCTCAGCGGGGCTCGGGGAGCTGTTTTTT. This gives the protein CSAISAGLGELFF.

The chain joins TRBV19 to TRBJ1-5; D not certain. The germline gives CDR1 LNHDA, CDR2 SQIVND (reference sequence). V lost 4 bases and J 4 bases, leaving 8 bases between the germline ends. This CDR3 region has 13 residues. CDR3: CASSRAANQPQHF. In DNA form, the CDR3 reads TGTGCCAGTAGTAGGGCCGCTAATCAGCCCCAGCATTTT.

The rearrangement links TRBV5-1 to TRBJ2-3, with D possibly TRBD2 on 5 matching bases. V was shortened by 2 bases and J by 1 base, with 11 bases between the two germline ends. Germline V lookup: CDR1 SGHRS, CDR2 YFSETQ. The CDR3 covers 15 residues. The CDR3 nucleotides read TGCGCCAGCAGCTTTAGGACCGGGGGCACAGATACGCAGTATTTT. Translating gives CASSFRTGGTDTQYF.

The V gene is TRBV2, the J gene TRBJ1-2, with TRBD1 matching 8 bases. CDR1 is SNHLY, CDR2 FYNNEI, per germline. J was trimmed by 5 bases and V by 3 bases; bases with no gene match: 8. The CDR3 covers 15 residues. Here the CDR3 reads CASSELTGASYGYTF. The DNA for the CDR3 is TGTGCCAGCAGTGAGCTGACAGGGGCAAGTTATGGCTACACCTTC. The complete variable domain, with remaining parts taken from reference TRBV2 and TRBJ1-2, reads EPEVTQTPSHQVTQMGQEVILRCVPISNHLYFYWYRQILGQKVEFLVSFYNNEISEKSEIFDDQFSVERPDGSNFTLKIRSTKLEDSAMYFCASSELTGASYGYTFGSGTRLTVV.

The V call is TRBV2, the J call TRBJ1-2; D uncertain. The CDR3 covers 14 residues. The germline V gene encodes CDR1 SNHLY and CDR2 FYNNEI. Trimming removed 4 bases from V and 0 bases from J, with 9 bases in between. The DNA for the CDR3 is TGTGCCAGCAGTGCACCTACAGCTAACTATGGCTACACCTTC. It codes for CASSAPTANYGYTF.

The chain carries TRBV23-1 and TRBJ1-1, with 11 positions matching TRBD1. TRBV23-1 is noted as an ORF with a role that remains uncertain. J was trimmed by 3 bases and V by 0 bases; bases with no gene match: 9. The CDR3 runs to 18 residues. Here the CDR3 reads CASSQSKGQGEGDTEAFF. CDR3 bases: TGCGCCAGCAGTCAATCGAAGGGACAGGGGGAAGGGGACACTGAAGCTTTCTTT.

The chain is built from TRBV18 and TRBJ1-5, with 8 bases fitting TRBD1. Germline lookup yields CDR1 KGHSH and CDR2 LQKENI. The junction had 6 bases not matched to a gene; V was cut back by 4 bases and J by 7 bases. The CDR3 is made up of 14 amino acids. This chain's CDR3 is CASSLRTGNQPQHF. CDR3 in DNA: TGTGCCAGCTCACTACGGACAGGGAACCAGCCCCAGCATTTT.

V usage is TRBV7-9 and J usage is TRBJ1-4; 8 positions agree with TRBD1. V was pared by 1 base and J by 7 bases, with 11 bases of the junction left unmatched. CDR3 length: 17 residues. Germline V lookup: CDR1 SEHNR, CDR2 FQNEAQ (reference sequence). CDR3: CASSLGTGSRQGEKLFF. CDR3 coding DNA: TGTGCCAGCAGCTTAGGGACAGGGTCCCGTCAGGGTGAAAAACTGTTTTTT.

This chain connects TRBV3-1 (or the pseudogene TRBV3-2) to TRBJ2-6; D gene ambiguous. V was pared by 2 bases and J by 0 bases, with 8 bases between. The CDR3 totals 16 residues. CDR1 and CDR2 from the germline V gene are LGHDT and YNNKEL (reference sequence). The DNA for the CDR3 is TGTGCCAGCAGCCAACTGTGGGCCTCTGGGGCCAACGTCCTGACTTTC. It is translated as CASSQLWASGANVLTF.

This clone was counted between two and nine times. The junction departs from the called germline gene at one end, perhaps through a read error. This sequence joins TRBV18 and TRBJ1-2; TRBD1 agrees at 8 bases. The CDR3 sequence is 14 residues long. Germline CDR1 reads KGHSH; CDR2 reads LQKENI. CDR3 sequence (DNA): TGTGCCAGCACACCGGGACAGGTTCCCTCAGGCTACACCTTC. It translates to CASTPGQVPSGYTF.

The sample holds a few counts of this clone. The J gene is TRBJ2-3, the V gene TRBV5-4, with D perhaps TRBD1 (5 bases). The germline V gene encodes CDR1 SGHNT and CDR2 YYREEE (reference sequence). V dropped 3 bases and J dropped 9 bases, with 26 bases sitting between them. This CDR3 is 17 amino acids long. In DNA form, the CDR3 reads TGTGCCAGCAGCTCATTACTTCGACAGCTTACGAGCCGCACGCAGTATTTT. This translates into CASSSLLRQLTSRTQYF.

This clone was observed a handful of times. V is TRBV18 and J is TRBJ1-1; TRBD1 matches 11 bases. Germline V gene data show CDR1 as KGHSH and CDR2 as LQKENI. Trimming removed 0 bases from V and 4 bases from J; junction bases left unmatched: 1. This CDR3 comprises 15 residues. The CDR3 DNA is TGTGCCAGCTCACCACCGGGACAGGGGGGCACTGAAGCTTTCTTT. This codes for CASSPPGQGGTEAFF.